Presented here are 28 T cell receptor beta chains from one specimen sequenced in a study of T-cell memory formation after mild COVID-19. Each CDR3 protein is one row after TCRdb ran MiXCR on the 5' RACE reads. The sample lists hundreds of thousands of distinct CDR3 sequences, less than 20% occurring once. Input material: PBMCs or a T cell subset sorted from them (not recorded which). Source of these receptors: a man between 18 and 35 years old who had mild COVID-19 (a few samples of this study predate the infection). Cell type and time point are not known.

In its sample, this clonotype was seen a few times. J is TRBJ2-3 and V is TRBV10-3; D remains ambiguous. This CDR3 spans 13 amino acids. Germline assignment: CDR1 ENHRY and CDR2 SYGVKD. Trimming removed 2 bases from V and 6 bases from J, with 9 bases in between. The CDR3 DNA is TGTGCCATCAGTGAGGGGTACTCTGATACGCAGTATTTT. This sequence encodes CAISEGYSDTQYF.

The chain carries TRBV4-2 and TRBJ2-4; D is uncertain. The V gene's germline CDR1 is LGHNA and CDR2 YNFKEQ. The CDR3 spans 15 residues. V lost 1 base, J lost 7 bases, and 14 bases lay in between. The CDR3 DNA reads as TGTGCCAGCAGCCAAGCGGGTGCAGATACGAACATTCAGTACTTC. Translation gives CASSQAGADTNIQYF.

There are a few counts of this clonotype. The V call is TRBV20-1, the J call TRBJ1-5, with unresolved D. The CDR3 is made up of 11 amino acids. Trimming removed 6 bases from V and 1 base from J, with 4 bases in between. The germline CDR1 and CDR2 sequences are DFQATT and SNEGSKA (reference sequence). CDR3 DNA: TGCAGTGCCGTAAGCAATCAGCCCCAGCATTTT. Translating gives CSAVSNQPQHF.

This clonotype was observed a few times. This chain joins TRBV10-2 and TRBJ1-2; D not resolved. V shed 4 bases and J shed 8 bases, with 29 bases lying between them. Germline-derived CDR1 and CDR2 are WSHSY and SAAADI. The length of the CDR3 is 18 residues. The CDR3 sequence: CASSVVLGLHGSMSGYTF. CDR3 sequence (DNA): TGCGCCAGCAGTGTCGTATTAGGACTCCACGGCTCTATGTCCGGCTACACCTTC.

A few counts support this clonotype. The V gene is TRBV12-3 or TRBV12-4, the J gene TRBJ2-1, with D perhaps matching TRBD1 (6 bases). Trimming took 5 bases from V and 4 from J, leaving 15 bases between them. The CDR3 length is 15 residues. The CDR3 reads CASSPRGFPYNEQFF. Written as DNA, the CDR3 is TGTGCCAGCAGTCCAAGGGGGTTTCCGTACAATGAGCAGTTCTTC.

V is TRBV7-9 and J is TRBJ1-6; tentatively, D is TRBD1 (5 bases). Trimming shortened V by 7 bases and J by 8 bases, and 12 bases separated the two germline ends. Germline CDR1 is SEHNR and CDR2 is FQNEAQ (reference sequence). The CDR3 consists of 13 residues. CDR3 sequence reads: CASKETVYSPLHF. The DNA for the CDR3 is TGTGCCAGCAAGGAGACAGTCTATTCACCCCTCCACTTT.

This clonotype turned up a few times. This chain joins TRBV5-1 and TRBJ2-3; D might be TRBD1 (6 bases). CDR1 SGHRS and CDR2 YFSETQ come from the germline V gene. Trimming took off 4 bases at V and 3 bases at J, with 15 bases between the two ends. The CDR3 sequence is 15 residues long. This CDR3 reads CASSETGMRTDTQYF. The CDR3 region has the DNA TGCGCCAGCAGCGAAACAGGGATGAGGACAGATACGCAGTATTTT.

This chain connects TRBV4-1 to TRBJ1-2, with unresolved D. V lost 1 base, J lost 4 bases, and 10 bases lay in between. Germline assignment: CDR1 MGHRA and CDR2 YSYEKL. The CDR3 runs 14 residues. CDR3 nucleotide sequence: TGCGCCAGCAGCCAAGGTGGTGGCCTCTATGGCTACACCTTC. It encodes CASSQGGGLYGYTF.

The V gene is TRBV6-5, the J gene TRBJ2-5; TRBD1 agrees at 8 bases. Germline lookup yields CDR1 MNHEY and CDR2 SVGAGI. Trimming took 5 bases from V and 5 from J; bases not matched to a gene: 13. This CDR3 spans 16 amino acids. The CDR3 loop is CASSLLQGVGLETQYF. The CDR3 nucleotides are TGTGCCAGCAGTCTTCTACAGGGGGTTGGTCTCGAGACCCAGTACTTC.

This clonotype was found a few times. The chain carries TRBV7-2 and TRBJ2-3, with D possibly matching TRBD2 (6 bases). This CDR3 is built from 18 residues. V was trimmed by 10 bases and J by 2 bases, leaving 28 bases between them. Germline loops: CDR1 SGHTA, CDR2 FQGNSA. The CDR3 coding sequence is TGTGCCACCTCCTTAGAGGGCGGGGCAGGGACCGTCACAGATACGCAGTATTTT. Its translation: CATSLEGGAGTVTDTQYF. The entire variable domain, with the rest obtained from reference TRBV7-2 and TRBJ2-3, is as follows: GAGVSQSPSNKVTEKGKDVELRCDPISGHTALYWYRQSLGQGLEFLIYFQGNSAPDKSGLPSDRFSAERTGGSVSTLTIQRTQQEDSAVYLCATSLEGGAGTVTDTQYFGPGTRLTVL.

The chain has TRBV12-3 or TRBV12-4 and TRBJ1-5, with unresolved D. The CDR3 has 13 residues. Deletions cut 0 bases from V and 7 bases from J, with 7 bases between. This CDR3 reads CASSLALGQPQHF. CDR3 nucleotides: TGTGCCAGCAGTTTAGCCTTAGGGCAGCCCCAGCATTTT.

This clonotype was detected only a few times. The chain employs TRBV5-1 and TRBJ1-1; 8 nucleotides match TRBD1. V lost 4 bases to trimming and J lost 2 bases; unmatched junction nucleotides: 10. The germline V gene encodes CDR1 SGHRS and CDR2 YFSETQ. The CDR3 loop spans 16 amino acids. The CDR3 nucleotides read TGCGCCAGCAGCCTAGGACAGGGACGGCTTAACACTGAAGCTTTCTTT. This sequence encodes CASSLGQGRLNTEAFF.

This chain uses TRBV29-1 with TRBJ2-7; possibly TRBD2 for D (6 bases). The CDR3 consists of 11 residues. In germline, CDR1 is SQVTM, CDR2 ANQGSEA. V lost 6 bases to trimming and J lost 3 bases, with 9 bases between them. The CDR3 nucleotides are TGCAGCGTAAGGGGAGGCTACGAGCAGTACTTC. It encodes CSVRGGYEQYF.

This clonotype has at least ten counts. The V call is TRBV7-8, the J call TRBJ2-1, with D uncertain. CDR3 length equals 15 residues. The V gene's germline CDR1 is SGHVS and CDR2 FQNEAQ. Trimming stripped 5 bases from V and 5 bases from J, with 16 bases between. The CDR3 region is CASSAGVSGNNEQFF. The CDR3 nucleotides are TGTGCCAGCAGCGCTGGCGTATCCGGAAACAATGAGCAGTTCTTC.

This chain links TRBV2 with TRBJ2-2, with D hard to call. V was shortened by 7 bases and J by 5 bases, with 11 bases between the two germline ends. The CDR3 length is 13 residues. Germline-derived CDR1 and CDR2 are SNHLY and FYNNEI. CDR3 protein: CASIADQTGELFF. In nucleotides, the CDR3 is TGTGCCAGCATAGCAGACCAGACCGGGGAGCTGTTTTTT.

This rearrangement joins TRBV10-3 to TRBJ2-3; TRBD1 agrees at 9 bases. This CDR3 contains 13 residues. The junction had 8 bases not matched to a gene; V was cut back by 8 bases and J by 8 bases. The germline V gene has CDR1 ENHRY and CDR2 SYGVKD. CDR3 region: CAIRGQGGSTQYF. The DNA of the CDR3 is TGTGCCATCCGGGGACAGGGAGGGAGTACGCAGTATTTT.

The V call is TRBV2, the J call TRBJ2-1, with a weak D call TRBD1 (6 bases). CDR1 and CDR2 (germline): SNHLY, FYNNEI. V was shortened by 6 bases and J by 0 bases, with 12 bases between the two germline ends. CDR3 length: 15 amino acids. The CDR3 region is CASREDRSSYNEQFF. The CDR3 nucleotides read TGTGCCAGCAGGGAGGACAGAAGCTCCTACAATGAGCAGTTCTTC.

This clonotype was detected a few times. J is TRBJ2-3 and V is TRBV20-1, with D possibly being TRBD1 (6 bases). Trimming pared 0 bases from V and 4 bases from J, leaving 11 bases between. The length of the CDR3 is 14 residues. Germline CDR1 and CDR2: DFQATT and SNEGSKA (reference sequence). The CDR3, as DNA: TGCAGTGCTAGAGATTCGCAGGGGCCAGATACGCAGTATTTT. This codes for CSARDSQGPDTQYF.

The table lists this clonotype with a few counts. J is TRBJ2-3 and V is TRBV20-1, with a possible D match to TRBD1 (5 bases). This CDR3 has 13 amino acids. Germline V gives CDR1 DFQATT, CDR2 SNEGSKA (reference sequence). V lost 6 bases, J lost 3 bases, and 13 bases lay in between. The CDR3 is CSAAGSGTDTQYF. Here the CDR3 DNA reads TGCAGTGCGGCAGGGTCAGGGACAGATACGCAGTATTTT.

V usage is TRBV6-6 and J usage is TRBJ2-3; D is perhaps TRBD1 (7 bases). Germline assignment: CDR1 MNHNY and CDR2 SVGAGI (reference sequence). The CDR3 loop spans 16 amino acids. Trimming shortened V by 2 bases and J by 2 bases, and 14 bases separated the two germline ends. The CDR3: CASSYDRAGNTDTQYF. CDR3 in DNA: TGTGCCAGCAGTTACGACAGGGCGGGAAACACAGATACGCAGTATTTT.

Many counts were recorded for this clonotype. This chain connects TRBV5-1 to TRBJ2-1; D gene unclear. V shed 0 bases and J shed 7 bases, with 8 bases lying between them. Germline assignment: CDR1 SGHRS and CDR2 YFSETQ. CDR3 length: 13 amino acids. CDR3 sequence reads: CASSLAMVNEQFF. CDR3 DNA: TGCGCCAGCAGCTTGGCCATGGTTAATGAGCAGTTCTTC.

The V and J genes are TRBV20-1 and TRBJ2-5; possibly TRBD1 or TRBD2 for D (6 bases each). Trimming took off 4 bases at V and 5 bases at J, with 17 bases between the two ends. The CDR3 is made up of 14 amino acids. Germline CDR1 and CDR2: DFQATT and SNEGSKA (reference sequence). Here the CDR3 reads CSANFGGRYETQYF. The CDR3 DNA reads as TGCAGTGCTAACTTTGGGGGGCGCTACGAGACCCAGTACTTC.

The chain uses TRBV30 and TRBJ1-2; no clear D gene. The V and J ends lost 2 bases and 4 bases respectively, with 11 bases between them. Germline V lookup: CDR1 GTSNPN, CDR2 SVGIG (reference sequence). CDR3 size: 13 residues. CDR3 in DNA: TGTGCCTGGAGTAGTGTGGTGAGCTATGGCTACACCTTC. It yields the protein CAWSSVVSYGYTF.

The V gene is TRBV27, the J gene TRBJ1-1; D might be TRBD1 (6 bases). The germline V gene encodes CDR1 MNHEY and CDR2 SMNVEV (reference sequence). Trimming took off 5 bases at V and 1 base at J, with 17 bases between the two ends. The CDR3 spans 16 residues. The CDR3 region is CASSLKPQGRNTEAFF. The CDR3 DNA follows: TGTGCCAGCAGTCTAAAACCCCAGGGGCGGAACACTGAAGCTTTCTTT.

The chain has TRBV5-1 and TRBJ1-4; perhaps TRBD1 as D (5 bases). The CDR3 has 15 amino acids. Trimming stripped 0 bases from V and 5 bases from J, with 11 bases between. Germline loops: CDR1 SGHRS, CDR2 YFSETQ. The DNA of the CDR3 is TGCGCCAGCAGCTTGGATCCGTGGGGGAATGAAAAACTGTTTTTT. Protein product: CASSLDPWGNEKLFF. Filled out from reference TRBV5-1 and TRBJ1-4, the complete variable domain reads KAGVTQTPRYLIKTRGQQVTLSCSPISGHRSVSWYQQTPGQGLQFLFEYFSETQRNKGNFPGRFSGRQFSNSRSEMNVSTLELGDSALYLCASSLDPWGNEKLFFGSGTQLSVL.

The chain employs TRBV6-5 and TRBJ2-3; no clear D gene. Germline CDR1 and CDR2: MNHEY and SVGAGI. This CDR3 spans 14 amino acids. Deletions cut 6 bases from V and 2 bases from J, with 12 bases between. CDR3 residues: CASRRDTLTDTQYF. In DNA form, the CDR3 reads TGTGCCAGCAGGAGAGACACCCTCACAGATACGCAGTATTTT.

The V gene is TRBV12-3 or TRBV12-4, the J gene TRBJ2-6; possibly TRBD2 for D (6 bases). V gave up 6 bases and J gave up 0 bases, with 18 bases separating them. The CDR3 covers 18 residues. The chain's CDR3 is CASSPTGDSTSGANVLTF. The DNA for the CDR3 is TGTGCCAGCAGCCCCACGGGGGACTCCACCTCTGGGGCCAACGTCCTGACTTTC.

This chain links TRBV6-1 with TRBJ2-1; possibly TRBD1 or TRBD2 for D (5 bases each). Trimming cost V 7 bases and J 10 bases, with 11 bases left between them. The CDR3 spans 11 residues. CDR1 and CDR2 from the germline V gene are MNHNS and SASEGT. The CDR3, as DNA: TGTGCCAGCAAGGGACGTCGGGAGCAGTTCTTC. Translating it yields CASKGRREQFF.